These 10 T cell receptor beta chains came from one sample sequenced in a study of cytomegalovirus exposure and HLA in healthy donors. Researchers ran the PCR with 60 Vbeta and 13 Jbeta primers. The data were produced by immunoSEQ multiplex PCR, yet TCRdb's version contains in-frame clones alone and is incomplete. The profile covers 99,000 or so clones, with about 80% appearing a single time and more than 3% taken by the ten largest. The specimen was PBMCs. These receptors were collected from a female donor in good health and CMV-seropositive.

This rearrangement joins TRBV6-5 to TRBJ1-1; possibly TRBD1 for D (6 bases). Looked up from germline, CDR1 is MNHEY and CDR2 is SVGAGI. CDR3 length: 11 amino acids. The germline V and J ends were trimmed by 6 bases and 8 bases, with 10 bases remaining between them. CDR3 DNA sequence: TGTGCCAGCAGGACAGGTTCCGAAGCTTTCTTT. Its translation: CASRTGSEAFF.

The chain uses TRBV6-1 and TRBJ2-7; TRBD1 is a possible D gene (6 bases). Looked up from germline, CDR1 is MNHNS and CDR2 is SASEGT. Trimming took 4 bases from V and 5 from J, leaving 15 bases between them. The length of the CDR3 is 14 residues. CDR3 sequence reads: CASSVGQGTDEQYF. CDR3 sequence (DNA): TGTGCCAGCAGTGTCGGGCAGGGGACCGACGAGCAGTACTTC.

This clone was detected only once. The chain uses TRBV27 and TRBJ2-5; 16 nucleotides line up with TRBD2. The end of the DNA fits TRBJ2-7 better, so the J call may be wrong. This CDR3 comprises 16 residues. From germline, CDR1 is MNHEY and CDR2 SMNVEV (reference sequence). CDR3 DNA: TGTGCCAGCTCCACTTCGGGACTAGCGGGAGGGTACGAGCAGTACTTC. It specifies CASSTSGLAGGYEQYF.

The chain carries TRBV9 and TRBJ1-2; TRBD1 is a possible D gene (6 bases). In germline, CDR1 is SGDLS, CDR2 YYNGEE. Trimming stripped 3 bases from V and 0 bases from J, with 12 bases between. The CDR3 length is 15 residues. The CDR3 reads CASSAADSSNYGYTF. DNA of the CDR3: TGTGCCAGCAGCGCCGCGGACAGTTCTAACTATGGCTACACCTTC.

The rearrangement links TRBV15 to TRBJ2-3; 7 bases match TRBD2. V was clipped by 2 bases and J by 0 bases; unmatched bases: 2. The CDR3 contains 15 residues. Germline V gene sequence: CDR1 LNHNV, CDR2 YYDKDF (reference sequence). The CDR3, as DNA: TGTGCCACCAGCAGACCAGCGGGGAGCACAGATACGCAGTATTTT. Protein product: CATSRPAGSTDTQYF.

The rearrangement links TRBV19 to TRBJ1-5; 7 bases are a match to TRBD1. With V trimmed by 3 bases and J by 1 base, 3 bases remained unmatched. Germline CDR1 is LNHDA and CDR2 is SQIVND (reference sequence). The length of the CDR3 is 15 residues. Written as DNA, the CDR3 is TGTGCCAGTAGTATTACGGGACAGAGCAATCAGCCCCAGCATTTT. Translation gives CASSITGQSNQPQHF.

As DNA, the CDR3 is TGCAGCGTTGAAAGGTCAGCGGGGGGTCCTCCGGGCACAGATACGCAGTATTTT. Encoded protein: CSVERSAGGPPGTDTQYF. V usage is TRBV29-1 and J usage is TRBJ2-3; 9 nucleotides align to TRBD2. Germline V gene lookup returns CDR1 SQVTM and CDR2 ANQGSEA. V lost 2 bases and J lost 1; bases outside the gene matches: 13. The CDR3 sequence is 18 residues long.

The chain couples TRBV6-1 to TRBJ2-3; D is perhaps TRBD2 (6 bases). Germline V lookup: CDR1 MNHNS, CDR2 SASEGT. This CDR3 has 16 residues. With 4 bases removed from V and 0 bases from J, the gap between germline ends came to 14 bases. This CDR3 is CASSADYPTSTDTQYF. The DNA of the CDR3 is TGTGCCAGCAGTGCGGACTACCCTACTAGCACAGATACGCAGTATTTT.

The chain has TRBV29-1 and TRBJ2-3; a possible D gene is TRBD2 (5 bases). Germline CDR1 reads SQVTM; CDR2 reads ANQGSEA. The CDR3 has 12 residues. V dropped 7 bases and J dropped 0 bases, with 8 bases sitting between them. The CDR3 loop is CSATTSTDTQYF. The CDR3 bases are TGCAGCGCGACTACTAGCACAGATACGCAGTATTTT.

The V call is TRBV2, the J call TRBJ2-3; unclear D gene. Trimming took off 3 bases at V and 6 bases at J, with 13 bases between the two ends. Germline V lookup: CDR1 SNHLY, CDR2 FYNNEI. The CDR3 covers 14 residues. CDR3 in amino acids: CASSDPALHDTQYF. The CDR3 nucleotides are TGTGCCAGCAGTGATCCTGCGCTGCACGATACGCAGTATTTT.